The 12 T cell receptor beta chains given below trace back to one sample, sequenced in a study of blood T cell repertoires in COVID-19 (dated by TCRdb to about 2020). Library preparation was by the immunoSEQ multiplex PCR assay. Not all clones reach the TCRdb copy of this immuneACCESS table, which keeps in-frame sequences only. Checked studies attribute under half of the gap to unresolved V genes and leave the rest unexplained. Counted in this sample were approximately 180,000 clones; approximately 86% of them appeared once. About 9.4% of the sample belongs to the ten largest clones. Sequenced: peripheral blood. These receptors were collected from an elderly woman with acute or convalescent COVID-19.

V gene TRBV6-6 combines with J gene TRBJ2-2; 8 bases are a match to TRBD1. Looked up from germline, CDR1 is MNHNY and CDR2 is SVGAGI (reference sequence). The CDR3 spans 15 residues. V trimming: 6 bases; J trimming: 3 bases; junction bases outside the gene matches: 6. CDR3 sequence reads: CASRTGQVDTGELFF. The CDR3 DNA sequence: TGTGCCAGCAGGACGGGACAGGTGGACACCGGGGAGCTGTTTTTT.

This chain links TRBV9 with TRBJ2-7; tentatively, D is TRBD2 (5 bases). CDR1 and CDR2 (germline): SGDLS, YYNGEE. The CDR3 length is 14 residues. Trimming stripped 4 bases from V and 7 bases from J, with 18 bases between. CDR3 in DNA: TGTGCCAGCAGCCCCCGGACGGCTACGGGGGAGCAGTACTTC. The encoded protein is CASSPRTATGEQYF.

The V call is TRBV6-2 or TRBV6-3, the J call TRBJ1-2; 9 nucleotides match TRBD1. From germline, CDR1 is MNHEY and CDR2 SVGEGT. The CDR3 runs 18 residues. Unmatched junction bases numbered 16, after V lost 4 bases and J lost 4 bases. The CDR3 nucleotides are TGTGCCAGCAGTTCCGAACCGGGACAGGGACCCAATTTCTATGGCTACACCTTC. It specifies CASSSEPGQGPNFYGYTF.

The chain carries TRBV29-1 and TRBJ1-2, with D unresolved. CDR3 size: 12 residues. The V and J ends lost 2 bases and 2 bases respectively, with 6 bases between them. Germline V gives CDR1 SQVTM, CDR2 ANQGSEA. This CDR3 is CSVEPRNYGYTF. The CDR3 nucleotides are TGCAGCGTTGAACCCAGGAACTATGGCTACACCTTC.

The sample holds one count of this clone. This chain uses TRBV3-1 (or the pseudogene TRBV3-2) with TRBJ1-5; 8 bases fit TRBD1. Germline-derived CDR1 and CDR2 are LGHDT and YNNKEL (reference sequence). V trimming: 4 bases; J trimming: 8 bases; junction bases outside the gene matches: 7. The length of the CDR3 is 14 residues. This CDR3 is CASSPRDRGKPQHF. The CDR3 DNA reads TGTGCCAGCAGCCCCCGTGACAGGGGAAAGCCCCAGCATTTT.

The CDR3 DNA reads TGTGCCAGTAGTAATGGGGGGGCCTACTATGGCTACACCTTC. Translation gives CASSNGGAYYGYTF. The chain carries TRBV19 and TRBJ1-2; tentative D call: TRBD1 (6 bases). The ends were cut back, 4 bases at V and 3 bases at J, with 12 bases in the middle. The CDR3 covers 14 residues. Germline V gives CDR1 LNHDA, CDR2 SQIVND (reference sequence).

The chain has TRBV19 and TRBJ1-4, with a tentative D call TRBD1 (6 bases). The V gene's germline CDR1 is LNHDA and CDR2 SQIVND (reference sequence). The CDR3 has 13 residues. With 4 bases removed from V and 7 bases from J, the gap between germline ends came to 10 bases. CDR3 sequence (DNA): TGTGCCAGTAGTACCCTCAGGGGTGAAAAACTGTTTTTT. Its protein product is CASSTLRGEKLFF.

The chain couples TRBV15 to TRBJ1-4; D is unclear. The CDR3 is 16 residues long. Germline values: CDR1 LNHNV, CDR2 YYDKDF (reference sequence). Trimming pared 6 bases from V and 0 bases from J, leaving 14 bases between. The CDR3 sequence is CATSRNPRATNEKLFF. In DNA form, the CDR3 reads TGTGCCACCAGTCGCAACCCCCGAGCAACTAATGAAAAACTGTTTTTT.

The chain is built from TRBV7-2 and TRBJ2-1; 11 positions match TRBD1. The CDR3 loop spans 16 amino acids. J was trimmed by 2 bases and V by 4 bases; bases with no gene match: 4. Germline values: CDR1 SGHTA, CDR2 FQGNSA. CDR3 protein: CASSSGTGGTYNEQFF. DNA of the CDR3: TGTGCCAGCAGCTCCGGGACAGGGGGAACCTACAATGAGCAGTTCTTC.

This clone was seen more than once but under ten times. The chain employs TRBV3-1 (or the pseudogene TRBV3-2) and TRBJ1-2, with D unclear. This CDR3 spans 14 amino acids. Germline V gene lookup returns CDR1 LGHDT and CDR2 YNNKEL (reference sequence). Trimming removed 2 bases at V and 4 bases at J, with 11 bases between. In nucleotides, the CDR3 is TGTGCCAGCAGCCAACGGGAACCAGTCTATGGCTACACCTTC. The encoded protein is CASSQREPVYGYTF.

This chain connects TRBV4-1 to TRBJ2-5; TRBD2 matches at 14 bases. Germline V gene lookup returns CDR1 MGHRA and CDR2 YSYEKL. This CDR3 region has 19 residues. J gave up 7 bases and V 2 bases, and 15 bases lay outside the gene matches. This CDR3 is CASSQWTSGRPGAAGTQYF. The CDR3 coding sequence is TGCGCCAGCAGCCAATGGACTAGCGGGAGGCCAGGGGCGGCGGGGACCCAGTACTTC.

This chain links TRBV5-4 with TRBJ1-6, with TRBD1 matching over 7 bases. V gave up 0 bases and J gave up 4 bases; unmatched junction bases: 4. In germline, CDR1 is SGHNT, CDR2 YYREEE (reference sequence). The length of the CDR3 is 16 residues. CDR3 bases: TGTGCCAGCAGCTTGGGGGCGACAGGGTATAATTCACCCCTCCACTTT. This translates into CASSLGATGYNSPLHF. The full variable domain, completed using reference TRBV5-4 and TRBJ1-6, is ETGVTQSPTHLIKTRGQQVTLRCSSQSGHNTVSWYQQALGQGPQFIFQYYREEENGRGNFPPRFSGLQFPNYSSELNVNALELDDSALYLCASSLGATGYNSPLHFGNGTRLTVT.